These T cell receptor beta chains were read from a single sample in a study of radiotherapy plus CTLA-4 blockade in lung cancer. TCRdb keeps only in-frame clones here, not all; method: immunoSEQ multiplex PCR. The data show approximately 52,000 clones, 65% to 80% seen once. This specimen consisted of peripheral blood, obtained from a patient treated with radiotherapy plus ipilimumab. These receptors came from a human donor with non-small cell lung cancer whose response to radiotherapy plus ipilimumab could not be evaluated. Each CDR3 is given with its conserved first and last residue. A D gene is named only where the DNA matches it firmly. The size field is filled for only some rows; it gives once, few, many or a size class.

CDR3aa	CDR3nt	j_gene	abundance	v_gene	d_gene
CASSLELSADTQYF	TGTGCCAGCAGCTTGGAGCTAAGCGCAGATACGCAGTATTTT	TRBJ2-3	.	TRBV5-6	.
CASSLVGTGRPYGYTF	TGCGCCAGCAGCTTGGTCGGGACAGGTAGACCCTATGGCTACACCTTC	TRBJ1-2	once	TRBV5-1	TRBD1
CASSPGGGGKEYF	TGTGCCAGCAGCCCGGGGGGCGGGGGAAAGGAGTACTTC	TRBJ2-7	once	TRBV7-2	.
CASSSTGVGNSPLHF	TGTGCCAGCAGCTCAACAGGGGTCGGGAATTCACCCCTCCACTTT	TRBJ1-6	.	TRBV5-8	TRBD1
CASSLQRGAVFNEQFF	TGTGCCAGCAGCCTGCAGCGGGGGGCGGTATTCAATGAGCAGTTCTTC	TRBJ2-1	.	TRBV11-2	TRBD2
CASKGTGEEKLFF	TGTGCCAGTAAGGGGACAGGGGAGGAAAAACTGTTTTTT	TRBJ1-4	.	TRBV19	TRBD1
CASSLWPYEQYF	TGTGCCAGCAGCTTGTGGCCCTACGAGCAGTACTTC	TRBJ2-7	.	TRBV5-6	.
CAWSVAGGGADTQYF	TGTGCCTGGAGTGTCGCGGGAGGGGGGGCAGATACGCAGTATTTT	TRBJ2-3	.	TRBV30	TRBD2
CASTIRDRGRNEQFF	TGCGCCAGCACCATCAGGGACAGGGGGCGCAATGAGCAGTTCTTC	TRBJ2-1	once	TRBV23-1	TRBD1
CASSQSKRGGQETQYF	TGTGCCAGCAGCCAATCTAAGCGGGGGGGCCAAGAGACCCAGTACTTC	TRBJ2-5	.	TRBV4-2	TRBD2
CASSRDYEQYF	TGTGCCAGCAGCCGGGACTACGAGCAGTACTTC	TRBJ2-7	.	TRBV7-6	.
CAGADRGNQPQHF	TGTGCCGGTGCGGACAGGGGAAATCAGCCCCAGCATTTT	TRBJ1-5	.	TRBV7-8	TRBD1
CASSTESSYEQYF	TGTGCCAGTAGTACTGAGAGCTCCTACGAGCAGTACTTC	TRBJ2-7	.	TRBV19	.
CASSPGQTYEQYF	TGTGCCAGCAGCCCGGGACAGACCTACGAGCAGTACTTC	TRBJ2-7	.	TRBV4-2	TRBD1
CASSSGRGAGANVLTF	TGCGCCAGCAGCTCCGGGCGGGGGGCTGGGGCCAACGTCCTGACTTTC	TRBJ2-6	.	TRBV5-1	TRBD2
CASSATLGQGRNYGYTF	TGTGCCAGCAGTGCGACATTGGGACAGGGTAGGAACTATGGCTACACCTTC	TRBJ1-2	.	TRBV6-1	TRBD1
CASSLGRKLAGGSYNEQFF	TGTGCCAGCAGCTTAGGTCGGAAACTAGCGGGAGGTTCCTACAATGAGCAGTTCTTC	TRBJ2-1	few	TRBV11-2	TRBD2
CASSLEGRADTQYF	TGCGCCAGCAGCTTGGAAGGTCGGGCAGATACGCAGTATTTT	TRBJ2-3	.	TRBV5-1	.
CASSFPSRSPYGYTF	TGTGCCAGCAGCTTCCCCAGCAGGTCACCTTATGGCTACACCTTC	TRBJ1-2	.	TRBV11-3	.
CASSLSGGARDTQYF	TGTGCCAGCAGCTTAAGCGGGGGGGCCAGAGATACGCAGTATTTT	TRBJ2-3	.	TRBV7-2	TRBD2
CASQGQRGNQPQHF	TGTGCCAGCCAGGGACAGAGAGGCAATCAGCCCCAGCATTTT	TRBJ1-5	few	TRBV19	TRBD1
CASSQDKLSGGAALRYF	TGTGCCAGCAGCCAAGATAAGTTGAGCGGGGGGGCTGCTCTCCGGTACTTC	TRBJ2-4	.	TRBV14	TRBD2
CASSIQRGPYNEQFF	TGTGCCAGCAGCATACAGCGGGGGCCGTACAATGAGCAGTTCTTC	TRBJ2-1	.	TRBV7-2	TRBD2
CASSRLDQPQHF	TGTGCCAGCAGCCGTCTAGATCAGCCCCAGCATTTT	TRBJ1-5	.	TRBV27	.
CASSPGTGSYNEQFF	TGTGCCAGCAGCCCCGGGACAGGGTCCTACAATGAGCAGTTCTTC	TRBJ2-1	.	TRBV6-4	TRBD1
CASSFRPGRSGNTIYF	TGTGCCAGCAGTTTTAGGCCAGGGCGGTCTGGAAACACCATATATTTT	TRBJ1-3	few	TRBV28	.
CASSQDSLAGSSGNTIYF	TGCGCCAGCAGCCAAGATTCCCTGGCGGGGAGCTCTGGAAACACCATATATTTT	TRBJ1-3	once	TRBV4-3	.
CASSPRTGSYEQYF	TGTGCCAGCAGCCCCCGGACAGGTTCCTACGAGCAGTACTTC	TRBJ2-7	few	TRBV5-6	TRBD1
CASTGTNFYEQYF	TGTGCCAGTACCGGGACAAATTTCTACGAGCAGTACTTC	TRBJ2-7	.	TRBV27	.
CASSLPTGDNEQFF	TGTGCCAGCAGCCTACCCACAGGCGACAATGAGCAGTTCTTC	TRBJ2-1	.	TRBV5-4	.
CASSAQPMTGTGELFF	TGTGCCAGCAGCGCGCAACCTATGACAGGGACCGGGGAGCTGTTTTTT	TRBJ2-2	.	TRBV9	TRBD1
CASSRTGDEKLFF	TGTGCCAGCAGTCGTACAGGGGACGAAAAACTGTTTTTT	TRBJ1-4	.	TRBV6-5	TRBD1
CASSLSRRGTDTQYF	TGTGCCAGCAGTTTATCGCGTAGAGGCACAGATACGCAGTATTTT	TRBJ2-3	.	TRBV27	.
CASSLDMYTGELFF	TGTGCCAGCAGCTTAGATATGTACACCGGGGAGCTGTTTTTT	TRBJ2-2	.	TRBV11-3	.
CASRLAGGGDTQYF	TGTGCCAGCAGGTTGGCGGGGGGAGGAGATACGCAGTATTTT	TRBJ2-3	.	TRBV7-3	TRBD2
CASISSPSGRAPGELFF	TGTGCCAGCATCTCCTCCCCTAGCGGGAGGGCCCCAGGGGAGCTGTTTTTT	TRBJ2-2	.	TRBV6-4	TRBD2
CASSFRRGGPQHF	TGTGCCAGCAGTTTTCGTAGGGGAGGGCCCCAGCATTTT	TRBJ1-5	.	TRBV28	.
CASSQEPGLNYEQYF	TGTGCCAGCAGCCAAGAACCGGGACTCAACTACGAGCAGTACTTC	TRBJ2-7	.	TRBV4-2	.
CASSGLGGQAYEQYF	TGTGCCAGCAGTGGACTGGGGGGGCAGGCCTACGAGCAGTACTTC	TRBJ2-7	.	TRBV6-1	.
CASSSTLGGNYGYTF	TGCGCCAGCAGCTCAACTCTCGGGGGTAACTATGGCTACACCTTC	TRBJ1-2	few	TRBV5-1	.
CASSADAVGQGGDYGYTF	TGCGCCAGCAGCGCTGATGCAGTGGGACAGGGCGGGGACTATGGCTACACCTTC	TRBJ1-2	.	TRBV5-1	TRBD1
CASSSGQPSYEQYF	TGCGCCAGCAGCTCGGGACAGCCCTCCTACGAGCAGTACTTC	TRBJ2-7	.	TRBV5-1	TRBD1
CASSPLAGPYEQYF	TGTGCCAGCTCCCCCCTAGCGGGACCCTACGAGCAGTACTTC	TRBJ2-7	few	TRBV9	TRBD2
CASSLQVSAGGEQFF	TGTGCCAGCAGCTTACAGGTTTCGGCGGGGGGTGAGCAGTTCTTC	TRBJ2-1	once	TRBV5-5	TRBD2
CASSLEAGATRGYTF	TGTGCCAGCAGCTTGGAGGCAGGGGCCACGAGGGGCTACACCTTC	TRBJ1-2	.	TRBV5-8	.
CASSLEQSNSPLHF	TGTGCCAGCAGCTTAGAACAATCTAATTCACCCCTCCACTTT	TRBJ1-6	medium-sized	TRBV7-8	.
CASSLAPGGNTEAFF	TGTGCCAGCAGCTTAGCACCAGGGGGAAACACTGAAGCTTTCTTT	TRBJ1-1	few	TRBV7-2	TRBD1
CASQPGQGSYGYTF	TGTGCCAGCCAACCGGGACAGGGGTCCTATGGCTACACCTTC	TRBJ1-2	.	TRBV6-5	TRBD1
CASSQERGGRKSYGYTF	TGCGCCAGCAGCCAAGAAAGGGGCGGGAGGAAATCTTATGGCTACACCTTC	TRBJ1-2	.	TRBV4-3	.
CASSSGQVPFEAFF	TGCGCCAGCAGCTCGGGACAGGTTCCCTTTGAAGCTTTCTTT	TRBJ1-1	once	TRBV5-1	TRBD1
CASSSWDRGRQAFF	TGTGCCAGCAGTTCGTGGGACAGGGGGCGGCAAGCTTTCTTT	TRBJ1-1	.	TRBV27	TRBD1
CASSFRGALGEQYF	TGTGCCAGCAGCTTTCGGGGGGCCCTCGGCGAGCAGTACTTC	TRBJ2-7	.	TRBV7-2	.
CASSQMSLLGRRVYNSPLHF	TGCGCCAGCAGCCAAATGTCCCTACTGGGAAGGCGGGTCTATAATTCACCCCTCCACTTT	TRBJ1-6	.	TRBV4-3	.
CASSLGPSAYEQYF	TGTGCCAGCAGCTTAGGTCCTAGCGCCTACGAGCAGTACTTC	TRBJ2-7	.	TRBV7-2	.